This is a list of T cell receptor beta chains from one sample in a study of cytomegalovirus exposure and HLA in healthy donors. Clones were read by immunoSEQ multiplex PCR, and TCRdb kept only the in-frame ones, dropping some. This sample yields approximately 120,000 clones, of which approximately 80% are seen a single time; about 9.2% belongs to the top ten. Sequenced: PBMCs. The source is a young man in good health and CMV-seropositive. Both conserved end residues are part of each CDR3. Each record gives: clone size, CDR3 length, V gene, D gene, J gene, CDR3 DNA, CDR3 protein. The D gene is left open where the match is weak. Clone size is not always given. Where it is, it says once, few, many or a class for expanded clones.

size: .; length: 14; V: TRBV19; D: .; J: TRBJ1-2; DNA: TGTGCCAGTACCCCGAGACAGATTATCTATGGCTACACCTTC; CDR3: CASTPRQIIYGYTF
size: .; length: 16; V: TRBV6-1; D: .; J: TRBJ2-5; DNA: TGTGCCAGCAGTGAAGGGAGCTCGGTACCCCAAGGGACCCAGTACTTC; CDR3: CASSEGSSVPQGTQYF
size: .; length: 17; V: TRBV21-1; D: .; J: TRBJ1-1; DNA: TGTGCCAGCAGCAAAGCTGACAGGGGGCCCAAGAACACTGAAGCTTTCTTT; CDR3: CASSKADRGPKNTEAFF
size: .; length: 15; V: TRBV9; D: TRBD1; J: TRBJ1-6; DNA: TGTGCCAGCAGCGGTACAGGGGGGTATAATTCACCCCTCCACTTT; CDR3: CASSGTGGYNSPLHF
size: .; length: 15; V: TRBV5-1; D: .; J: TRBJ2-3; DNA: TGCGCCAGCAGCTTGGAGGCAGGGGACACAGATACGCAGTATTTT; CDR3: CASSLEAGDTDTQYF
size: .; length: 17; V: TRBV4-2; D: TRBD2; J: TRBJ2-7; DNA: TGTGCCAGCAGCCAAGAGTGGACTAGCGGGGGATTATACGAGCAGTACTTC; CDR3: CASSQEWTSGGLYEQYF
size: .; length: 17; V: TRBV19; D: TRBD1; J: TRBJ1-5; DNA: TGTGCCAGTAGTATCCTGGGGTGGGACAGGGGAGAGCAGCCCCAGCATTTT; CDR3: CASSILGWDRGEQPQHF
size: few; length: 12; V: TRBV9; D: .; J: TRBJ2-1; DNA: TGTGCCAGCAGCGTAGAGGGGAATGAGCAGTTCTTC; CDR3: CASSVEGNEQFF
size: .; length: 14; V: TRBV29-1; D: .; J: TRBJ2-2; DNA: TGCAGCGTTGGTTCTAGTCGGAAGTTGGGGGAGCTGTTTTTT; CDR3: CSVGSSRKLGELFF
size: .; length: 18; V: TRBV5-1; D: TRBD2; J: TRBJ2-1; DNA: TGCGCCAGCAGCAGGACTAGCGGGGGGCTGATAAGCGTAATGATGCAGTTCTTC; CDR3: CASSRTSGGLISVMMQFF
size: .; length: 15; V: TRBV13; D: .; J: TRBJ2-5; DNA: TGTGCCAGCAGCTTAGGCCGGTCTCAGGCCGAGACCCAGTACTTC; CDR3: CASSLGRSQAETQYF
size: .; length: 14; V: TRBV7-8; D: TRBD1; J: TRBJ1-1; DNA: TGTGCCAGCAGCTTTGGACAGGGCAACACTGAAGCTTTCTTT; CDR3: CASSFGQGNTEAFF
size: few; length: 15; V: TRBV6-5; D: .; J: TRBJ1-2; DNA: TGTGCCAGCAGTTACACCCCGCAAGGTCGGGAGGGCTACACCTTC; CDR3: CASSYTPQGREGYTF
size: .; length: 14; V: TRBV14; D: TRBD1; J: TRBJ2-7; DNA: TGTGCCAGCAGCCAAGGGTCGGACAGGTACGAGCAGTACTTC; CDR3: CASSQGSDRYEQYF
size: .; length: 14; V: TRBV28; D: TRBD1; J: TRBJ1-4; DNA: TGTGCCAGCAGATACGGGGACAGGGTTGAAAAACTGTTTTTT; CDR3: CASRYGDRVEKLFF
size: .; length: 17; V: TRBV19; D: TRBD2; J: TRBJ2-4; DNA: TGTGCCAGTAGCCGACTAGCGGGGGGGCTAGCCAAAAACATTCAGTACTTC; CDR3: CASSRLAGGLAKNIQYF
size: .; length: 15; V: TRBV10-3; D: .; J: TRBJ2-5; DNA: TGTGCCATCAGTGAGTCCGGCACTGGGAGGGAGACCCAGTACTTC; CDR3: CAISESGTGRETQYF
size: .; length: 13; V: TRBV29-1; D: .; J: TRBJ1-1; DNA: TGCAGCGTTGAAACAACAGGGCCGGGTAGAGCTTTCTTT; CDR3: CSVETTGPGRAFF
size: .; length: 15; V: TRBV5-1; D: .; J: TRBJ1-4; DNA: TGCGCCAGCAGCCCCTTCGGTACAACTAATGAAAAACTGTTTTTT; CDR3: CASSPFGTTNEKLFF
size: .; length: 15; V: TRBV7-6; D: .; J: TRBJ1-6; DNA: TGTGCCAGCAGCTTAGGTCAGGGGCTAGGTTCGCCCCTCCACTTT; CDR3: CASSLGQGLGSPLHF
size: .; length: 12; V: TRBV12-5; D: .; J: TRBJ1-4; DNA: TGTGCTAGTGGTTTGAGCGGGGAAAAACTGTTTTTT; CDR3: CASGLSGEKLFF
size: .; length: 11; V: TRBV6-6; D: .; J: TRBJ2-1; DNA: TGTGCCAGCAGCAGGGCAAATGAGCAGTTCTTC; CDR3: CASSRANEQFF
size: .; length: 15; V: TRBV6-5; D: .; J: TRBJ2-7; DNA: TGTGCCAGCAGTAAACGCCGGGACATGACCTACGAGCAGTACTTC; CDR3: CASSKRRDMTYEQYF
size: .; length: 15; V: TRBV6-1; D: TRBD1; J: TRBJ1-1; DNA: TGTGCCAGCACTTGGCAGGGGGGTTCCAACACTGAAGCTTTCTTT; CDR3: CASTWQGGSNTEAFF
size: few; length: 16; V: TRBV18; D: TRBD1; J: TRBJ2-1; DNA: TGTGCCAGCTCGCATGGACAGGGGGAAGCGGGGAATGAGCAGTTCTTC; CDR3: CASSHGQGEAGNEQFF
size: .; length: 16; V: TRBV14; D: TRBD2; J: TRBJ2-4; DNA: TGTGCCAGCGCGCCCGCGGGGGGGCTGGTCAAAAACATTCAGTACTTC; CDR3: CASAPAGGLVKNIQYF
size: .; length: 18; V: TRBV27; D: .; J: TRBJ2-1; DNA: TGTGCCAGCAGTTTGATCACTAGGGGGGGCTTCGGTTGGGATGAGCAGTTCTTC; CDR3: CASSLITRGGFGWDEQFF
size: .; length: 13; V: TRBV30; D: .; J: TRBJ1-5; DNA: TGTGCCTGGAGTGTCGGGGAGGATCAGCCCCAGCATTTT; CDR3: CAWSVGEDQPQHF
size: once; length: 15; V: TRBV7-9; D: .; J: TRBJ2-5; DNA: TGTGCCAGCAGCTGGCCGGGACACCCCCAAGAGACCCAGTACTTC; CDR3: CASSWPGHPQETQYF
size: .; length: 20; V: TRBV5-1; D: TRBD2; J: TRBJ2-1; DNA: TGCGCCAGCAGCCCACCCGGGACTAGCGGGGGTTGGGGCTCCTACAATGAGCAGTTCTTC; CDR3: CASSPPGTSGGWGSYNEQFF
size: few; length: 19; V: TRBV7-3; D: TRBD2; J: TRBJ2-1; DNA: TGTGCCAGCAGCTTAATAGGTAGCGGGGGGGGAGAACACTACAATGAGCAGTTCTTC; CDR3: CASSLIGSGGGEHYNEQFF
size: .; length: 21; V: TRBV9; D: TRBD2; J: TRBJ2-4; DNA: TGTGCCAGCAGCGTAGCTAAGTGGGCTAGCGGGGGGTCCCTAGCCAAAAACATTCAGTACTTC; CDR3: CASSVAKWASGGSLAKNIQYF
size: few; length: 15; V: TRBV21-1; D: .; J: TRBJ2-5; DNA: TGTGCCAGCAGCAAAGAGCTGCGGGGTATCGAGACCCAGTACTTC; CDR3: CASSKELRGIETQYF
size: .; length: 16; V: TRBV29-1; D: .; J: TRBJ2-7; DNA: TGCAGCGTTGAAGATGGAGCGGGCCCGGGTGACTACGAGCAGTACTTC; CDR3: CSVEDGAGPGDYEQYF
size: .; length: 14; V: TRBV6-5; D: TRBD1; J: TRBJ1-1; DNA: TGTGCCAGCAGGGGGACAGGGGGCGTAACTGAAGCTTTCTTT; CDR3: CASRGTGGVTEAFF
size: .; length: 15; V: TRBV10-3; D: TRBD2; J: TRBJ2-2; DNA: TGTGCCATCAGTAAAGCCCGGGGGGAGAACGGGGAGCTGTTTTTT; CDR3: CAISKARGENGELFF
size: .; length: 12; V: TRBV11-1; D: .; J: TRBJ1-2; DNA: TGTGCCAGCAGCTCTAATTCCTATGGCTACACCTTC; CDR3: CASSSNSYGYTF
size: .; length: 14; V: TRBV27; D: TRBD1; J: TRBJ1-6; DNA: TGTGCCAGCAGTTTAGGGACAGGTCCCTCACCCCTCCACTTT; CDR3: CASSLGTGPSPLHF
size: few; length: 12; V: TRBV5-1; D: .; J: TRBJ2-4; DNA: TGCGCCAGCAGCTTGGTAGGGGACATTCAGTACTTC; CDR3: CASSLVGDIQYF
size: few; length: 15; V: TRBV19; D: .; J: TRBJ2-5; DNA: TGTGCCAGTAGTCCTGGGGGGGGCGGACAAGAGACCCAGTACTTC; CDR3: CASSPGGGGQETQYF
size: .; length: 15; V: TRBV5-1; D: TRBD1; J: TRBJ1-2; DNA: TGCGCCAGCAGCTTGGCGGACAGGGGGGCTTATGGCTACACCTTC; CDR3: CASSLADRGAYGYTF
size: .; length: 15; V: TRBV28; D: TRBD2; J: TRBJ2-1; DNA: TGTGCCAGCAGATTTCTAGCGGGGGCCTACAATGAGCAGTTCTTC; CDR3: CASRFLAGAYNEQFF
size: .; length: 16; V: TRBV5-6; D: TRBD1; J: TRBJ2-7; DNA: TGTGCCAGCAGCTTTTACCTAAGCGGACAGGACTACGAGCAGTACTTC; CDR3: CASSFYLSGQDYEQYF
size: .; length: 14; V: TRBV2; D: .; J: TRBJ1-3; DNA: TGTGCCAGCAGACAGCCAAGCTCTGGAAACACCATATATTTT; CDR3: CASRQPSSGNTIYF
size: .; length: 14; V: TRBV2; D: .; J: TRBJ1-4; DNA: TGTGCCAGCATGACACAGGGTCCCCTCGAAAAACTGTTTTTT; CDR3: CASMTQGPLEKLFF
size: .; length: 13; V: TRBV29-1; D: TRBD1; J: TRBJ1-2; DNA: TGCAGCGTTGCGGCAGGGGGCTCCTATGGCTACACCTTC; CDR3: CSVAAGGSYGYTF
size: .; length: 13; V: TRBV11-3; D: .; J: TRBJ1-1; DNA: TGTGCCAGCAGCCTACTCGGGAGCACTGAAGCTTTCTTT; CDR3: CASSLLGSTEAFF
size: .; length: 16; V: TRBV19; D: .; J: TRBJ2-2; DNA: TGTGCCAGTCAACAGGAAAAGGGTGTCTTGGCCGGGGAGCTGTTTTTT; CDR3: CASQQEKGVLAGELFF
size: .; length: 12; V: TRBV6-1; D: .; J: TRBJ1-2; DNA: TGTGCCAGCAGTGTAACAGGCTATGGCTACACCTTC; CDR3: CASSVTGYGYTF
size: .; length: 14; V: TRBV10-3; D: .; J: TRBJ2-1; DNA: TGTGCCATCAGAACAGAGGGGGCCTACAATGAGCAGTTCTTC; CDR3: CAIRTEGAYNEQFF
size: .; length: 13; V: TRBV6-5; D: TRBD2; J: TRBJ2-7; DNA: TGTGCCAGCAGTATCGGGGGGGCCTACGAGCAGTACTTC; CDR3: CASSIGGAYEQYF
size: .; length: 16; V: TRBV27; D: .; J: TRBJ1-4; DNA: TGTGCCAGCAGTTTCCTACGGACAGACCCCGGGGAAAAACTGTTTTTT; CDR3: CASSFLRTDPGEKLFF
size: .; length: 13; V: TRBV6-1; D: TRBD1; J: TRBJ2-7; DNA: TGTGCCACCCTCCCGGGGACAGGGGTGGAGCAGTACTTC; CDR3: CATLPGTGVEQYF
size: .; length: 15; V: TRBV7-2; D: TRBD1; J: TRBJ2-5; DNA: TGTGCCAGCAGCTGGGGACAGGGGGCAGAAGAGACCCAGTACTTC; CDR3: CASSWGQGAEETQYF
size: .; length: 15; V: TRBV7-8; D: .; J: TRBJ1-2; DNA: TGTGCCAGCAGCGTCAGGGTTGCGGCTAACTATGGCTACACCTTC; CDR3: CASSVRVAANYGYTF
size: few; length: 15; V: TRBV19; D: .; J: TRBJ1-5; DNA: TGTGCCAGTACGTTTGGCAGATATAGCAATCAGCCCCAGCATTTT; CDR3: CASTFGRYSNQPQHF